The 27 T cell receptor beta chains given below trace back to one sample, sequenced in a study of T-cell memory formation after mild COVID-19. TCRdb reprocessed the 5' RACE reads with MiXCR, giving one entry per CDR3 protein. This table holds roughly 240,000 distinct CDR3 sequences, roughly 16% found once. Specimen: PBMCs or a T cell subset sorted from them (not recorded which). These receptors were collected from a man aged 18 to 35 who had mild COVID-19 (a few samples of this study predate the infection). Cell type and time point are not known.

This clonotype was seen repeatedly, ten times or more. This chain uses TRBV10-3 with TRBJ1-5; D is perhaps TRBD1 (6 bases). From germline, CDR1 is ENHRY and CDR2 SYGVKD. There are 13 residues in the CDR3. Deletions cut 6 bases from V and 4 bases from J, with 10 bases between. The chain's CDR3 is CAISGQYNQPQHF. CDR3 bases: TGTGCCATCAGCGGACAGTATAATCAGCCCCAGCATTTT.

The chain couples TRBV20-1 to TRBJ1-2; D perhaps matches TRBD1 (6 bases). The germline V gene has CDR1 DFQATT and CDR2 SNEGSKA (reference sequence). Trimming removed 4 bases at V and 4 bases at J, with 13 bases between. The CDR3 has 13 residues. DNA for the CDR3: TGCAGTGCTATCCGGGACACTAGCTATGGCTACACCTTC. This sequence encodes CSAIRDTSYGYTF.

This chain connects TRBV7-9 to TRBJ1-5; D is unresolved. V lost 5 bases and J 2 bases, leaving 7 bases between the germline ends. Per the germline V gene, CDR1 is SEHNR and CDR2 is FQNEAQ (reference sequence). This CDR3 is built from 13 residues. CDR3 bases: TGTGCCAGCAGCCCTACCGGCAATCAGCCCCAGCATTTT. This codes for CASSPTGNQPQHF.

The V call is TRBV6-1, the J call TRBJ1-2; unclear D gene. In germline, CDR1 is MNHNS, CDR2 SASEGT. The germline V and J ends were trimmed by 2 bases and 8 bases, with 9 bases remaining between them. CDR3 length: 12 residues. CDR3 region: CASSEIPGGYTF. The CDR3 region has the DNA TGTGCCAGCAGTGAAATCCCGGGGGGCTACACCTTC.

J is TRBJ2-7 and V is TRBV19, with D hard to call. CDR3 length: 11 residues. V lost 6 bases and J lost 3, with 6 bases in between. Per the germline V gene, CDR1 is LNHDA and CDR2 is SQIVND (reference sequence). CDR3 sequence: CASSNYYEQYF. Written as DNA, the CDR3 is TGTGCCAGTAGCAATTACTACGAGCAGTACTTC.

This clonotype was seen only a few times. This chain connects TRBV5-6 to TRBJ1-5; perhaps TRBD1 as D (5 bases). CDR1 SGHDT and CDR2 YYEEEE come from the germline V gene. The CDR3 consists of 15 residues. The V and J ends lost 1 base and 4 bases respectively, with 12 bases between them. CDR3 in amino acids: CASSLRQTLNQPQHF. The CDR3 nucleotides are TGTGCCAGCAGCTTGCGACAGACCTTAAATCAGCCCCAGCATTTT. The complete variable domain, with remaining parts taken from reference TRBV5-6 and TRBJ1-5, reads DAGVTQSPTHLIKTRGQQVTLRCSPKSGHDTVSWYQQALGQGPQFIFQYYEEEERQRGNFPDRFSGHQFPNYSSELNVNALLLGDSALYLCASSLRQTLNQPQHFGDGTRLSIL.

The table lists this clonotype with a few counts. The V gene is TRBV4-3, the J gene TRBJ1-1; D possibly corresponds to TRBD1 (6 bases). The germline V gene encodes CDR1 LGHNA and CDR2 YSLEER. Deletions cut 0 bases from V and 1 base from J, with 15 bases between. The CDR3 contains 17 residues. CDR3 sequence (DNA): TGCGCCAGCAGCCAAGATCGGGAAGTGACAGGGAACACTGAAGCTTTCTTT. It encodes CASSQDREVTGNTEAFF.

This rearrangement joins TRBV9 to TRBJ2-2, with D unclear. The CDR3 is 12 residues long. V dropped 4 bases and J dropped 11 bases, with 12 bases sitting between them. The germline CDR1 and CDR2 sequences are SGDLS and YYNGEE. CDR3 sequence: CASSPAGSELFF. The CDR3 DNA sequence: TGTGCCAGCAGCCCAGCCGGGTCCGAGCTGTTTTTT.

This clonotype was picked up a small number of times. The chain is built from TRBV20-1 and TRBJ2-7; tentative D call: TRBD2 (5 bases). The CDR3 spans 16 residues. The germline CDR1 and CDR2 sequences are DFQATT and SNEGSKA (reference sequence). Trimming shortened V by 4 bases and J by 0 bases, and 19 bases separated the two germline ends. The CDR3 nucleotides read TGCAGTGCTACTCCCACTCTAGCATCGAGCTCCTACGAGCAGTACGTC. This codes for CSATPTLASSSYEQYV.

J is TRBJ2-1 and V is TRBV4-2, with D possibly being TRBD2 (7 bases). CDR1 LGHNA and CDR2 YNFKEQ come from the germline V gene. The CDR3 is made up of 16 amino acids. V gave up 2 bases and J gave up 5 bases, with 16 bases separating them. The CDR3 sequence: CASSQQRGGFDNEQFF. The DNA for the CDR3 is TGTGCCAGCAGCCAACAGAGGGGGGGGTTTGACAATGAGCAGTTCTTC.

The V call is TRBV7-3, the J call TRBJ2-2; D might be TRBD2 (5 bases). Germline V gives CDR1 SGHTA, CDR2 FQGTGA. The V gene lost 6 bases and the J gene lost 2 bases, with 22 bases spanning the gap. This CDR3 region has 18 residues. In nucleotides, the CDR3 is TGTGCCAGCAGTGATCGAGCCGATCTAGCCGGAAACACCGGGGAGCTGTTTTTT. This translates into CASSDRADLAGNTGELFF.

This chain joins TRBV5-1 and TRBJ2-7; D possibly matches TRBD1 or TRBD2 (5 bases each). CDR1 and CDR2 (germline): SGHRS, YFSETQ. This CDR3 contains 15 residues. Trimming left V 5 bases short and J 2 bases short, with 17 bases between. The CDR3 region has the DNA TGCGCCAGCAGTGAATCCGGGACGCAGACCTACGAGCAGTACTTC. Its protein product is CASSESGTQTYEQYF.

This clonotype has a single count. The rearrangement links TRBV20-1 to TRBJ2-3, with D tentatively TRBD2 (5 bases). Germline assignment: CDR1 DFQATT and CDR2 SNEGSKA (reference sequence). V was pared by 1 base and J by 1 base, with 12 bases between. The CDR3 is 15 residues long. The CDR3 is CSARAVVSGTDTQYF. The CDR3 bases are TGCAGTGCTAGAGCGGTAGTTAGCGGCACAGATACGCAGTATTTT.

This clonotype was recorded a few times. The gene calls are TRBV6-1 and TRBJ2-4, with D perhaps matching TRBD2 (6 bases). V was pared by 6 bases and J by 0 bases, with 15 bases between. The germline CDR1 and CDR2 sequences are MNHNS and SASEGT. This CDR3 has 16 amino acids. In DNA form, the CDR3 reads TGTGCCAGCAGCGGACCTCGGGGACTAGCCAAAAACATTCAGTACTTC. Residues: CASSGPRGLAKNIQYF.

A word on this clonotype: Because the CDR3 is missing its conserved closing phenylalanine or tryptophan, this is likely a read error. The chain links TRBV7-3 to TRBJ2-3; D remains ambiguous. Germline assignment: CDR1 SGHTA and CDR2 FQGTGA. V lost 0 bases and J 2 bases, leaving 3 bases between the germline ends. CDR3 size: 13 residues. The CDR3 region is CASSLTITDTQYS. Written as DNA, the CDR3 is TGTGCCAGCAGCTTAACTATCACAGATACGCAGTATTCT.

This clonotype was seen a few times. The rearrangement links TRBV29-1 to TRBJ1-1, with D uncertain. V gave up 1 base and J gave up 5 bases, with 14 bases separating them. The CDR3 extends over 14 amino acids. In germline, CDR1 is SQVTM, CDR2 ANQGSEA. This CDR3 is CSVEVAVSRTEAFF. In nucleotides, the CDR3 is TGCAGCGTTGAAGTCGCCGTCTCGCGGACTGAAGCTTTCTTT.

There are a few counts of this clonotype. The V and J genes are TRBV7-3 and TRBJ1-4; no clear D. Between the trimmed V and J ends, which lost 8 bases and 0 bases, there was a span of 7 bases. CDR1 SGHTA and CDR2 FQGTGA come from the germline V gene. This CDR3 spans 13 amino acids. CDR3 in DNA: TGTGCCAGCGCCCGGGCAACTAATGAAAAACTGTTTTTT. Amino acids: CASARATNEKLFF.

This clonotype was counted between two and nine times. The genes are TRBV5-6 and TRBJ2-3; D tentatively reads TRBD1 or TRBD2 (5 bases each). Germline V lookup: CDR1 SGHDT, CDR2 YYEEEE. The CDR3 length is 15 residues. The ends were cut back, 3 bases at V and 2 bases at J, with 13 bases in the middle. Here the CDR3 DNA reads TGTGCCAGCAGCTACACTAGGGGCTTCACAGATACGCAGTATTTT. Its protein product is CASSYTRGFTDTQYF.

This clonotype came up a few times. CDR3: CASSFAEFLYGYTF. The CDR3 DNA follows: TGTGCCAGCAGCTTCGCGGAATTCCTGTATGGCTACACCTTC. This chain links TRBV5-6 with TRBJ1-2; D unresolved. The V end was cut by 2 bases, the J end by 5 bases, with 13 bases between. CDR3 length equals 14 residues. CDR1 and CDR2 (germline): SGHDT, YYEEEE.

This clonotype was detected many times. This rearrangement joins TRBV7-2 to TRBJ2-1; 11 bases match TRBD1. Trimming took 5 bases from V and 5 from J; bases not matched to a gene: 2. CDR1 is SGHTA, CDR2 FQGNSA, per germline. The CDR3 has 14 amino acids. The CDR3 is CASSRDRGNNEQFF. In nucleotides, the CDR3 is TGTGCCAGCAGCCGGGACAGGGGGAACAATGAGCAGTTCTTC.

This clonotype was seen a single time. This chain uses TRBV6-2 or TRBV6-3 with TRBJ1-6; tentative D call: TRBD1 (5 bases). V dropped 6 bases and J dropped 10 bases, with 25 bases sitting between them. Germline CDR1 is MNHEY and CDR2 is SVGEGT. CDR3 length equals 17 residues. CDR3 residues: CASSLSGHRDGPSPLHF. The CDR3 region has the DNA TGTGCCAGCAGCCTATCAGGCCACCGGGACGGCCCCTCACCCCTCCACTTT.

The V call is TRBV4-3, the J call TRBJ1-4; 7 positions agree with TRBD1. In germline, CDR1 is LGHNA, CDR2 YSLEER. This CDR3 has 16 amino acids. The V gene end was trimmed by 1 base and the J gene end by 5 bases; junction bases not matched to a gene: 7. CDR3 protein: CASSQGPTGPNEKLFF. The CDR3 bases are TGCGCCAGCAGCCAAGGCCCGACAGGGCCCAATGAAAAACTGTTTTTT.

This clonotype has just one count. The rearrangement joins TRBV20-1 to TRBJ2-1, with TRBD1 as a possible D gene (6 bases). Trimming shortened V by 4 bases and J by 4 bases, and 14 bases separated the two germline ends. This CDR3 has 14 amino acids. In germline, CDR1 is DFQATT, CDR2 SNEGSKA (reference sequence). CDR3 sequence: CSATNRDGYNEQFF. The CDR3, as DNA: TGCAGTGCTACAAACAGGGATGGATACAATGAGCAGTTCTTC.

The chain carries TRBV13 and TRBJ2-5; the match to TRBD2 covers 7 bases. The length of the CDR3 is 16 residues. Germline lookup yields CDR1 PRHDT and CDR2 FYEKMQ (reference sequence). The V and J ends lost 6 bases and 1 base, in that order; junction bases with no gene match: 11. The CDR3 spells CASSQEGAGSQETQYF. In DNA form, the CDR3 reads TGTGCCAGCAGTCAGGAAGGAGCGGGGAGCCAAGAGACCCAGTACTTC.

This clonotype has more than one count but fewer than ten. CDR3 DNA sequence: TGTGCCAGCAGTTACGGGTATGAGCAGTTCTTC. This translates into CASSYGYEQFF. The chain is built from TRBV6-2 or TRBV6-3 and TRBJ2-1; D gene unclear. The V gene's germline CDR1 is MNHEY and CDR2 SVGEGT. This CDR3 comprises 11 residues. V lost 2 bases and J 8 bases, leaving 4 bases between the germline ends.

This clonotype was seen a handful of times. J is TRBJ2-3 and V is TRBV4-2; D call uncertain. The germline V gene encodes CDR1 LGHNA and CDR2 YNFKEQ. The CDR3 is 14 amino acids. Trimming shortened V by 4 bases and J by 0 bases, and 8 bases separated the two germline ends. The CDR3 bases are TGTGCCAGCAGCCTCTATTCTAGCACAGATACGCAGTATTTT. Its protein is CASSLYSSTDTQYF.

CDR3 in DNA: TGTGCCAGCAGCTTAAACGGGGGGGCCGAAGAGACCCAGTACTTC. Translated, it gives CASSLNGGAEETQYF. V gene TRBV13 combines with J gene TRBJ2-5; 8 bases align to TRBD2. Germline lookup yields CDR1 PRHDT and CDR2 FYEKMQ (reference sequence). This CDR3 has 15 residues. V trimming: 2 bases; J trimming: 3 bases; junction bases outside the gene matches: 5.